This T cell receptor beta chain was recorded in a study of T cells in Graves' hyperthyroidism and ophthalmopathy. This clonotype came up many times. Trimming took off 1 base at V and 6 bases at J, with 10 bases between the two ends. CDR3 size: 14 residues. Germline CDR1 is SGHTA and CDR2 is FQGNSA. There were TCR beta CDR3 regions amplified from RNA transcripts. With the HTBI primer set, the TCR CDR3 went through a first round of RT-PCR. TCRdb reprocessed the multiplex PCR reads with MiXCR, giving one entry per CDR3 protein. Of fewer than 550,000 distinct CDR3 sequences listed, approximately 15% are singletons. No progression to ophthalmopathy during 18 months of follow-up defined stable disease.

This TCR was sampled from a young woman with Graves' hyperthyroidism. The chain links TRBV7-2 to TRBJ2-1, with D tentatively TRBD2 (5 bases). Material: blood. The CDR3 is CASSLEASINEQFF. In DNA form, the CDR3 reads TGTGCCAGCAGCTTAGAAGCTAGCATCAATGAGCAGTTCTTC.